Listed here are 30 T cell receptor beta chains from one sample, sequenced in a study of regulatory T cells in long-lasting Graves disease. Stated time point: persistent/refractory GD, antithyroid drugs over 5 years with positive TRAb. Construction of the TCR library relied on RNA isolated from PBMCs. Researchers made TCR beta libraries by using iRepertoire HTBI primers and running Arm-PCR on CDR3 regions. TCRdb passed the multiplex PCR reads through MiXCR, listing each CDR3 protein once. Counted here are hundreds of thousands of distinct CDR3 sequences, under 25% occurring once; the ten biggest clones make up over 7.5%. Sequences were derived from peripheral blood mononuclear cells (PBMCs), sampled when the disease was refractory, from a patient treated with antithyroid drugs. The receptors derive from a female donor with Graves disease.

At least ten counts were recorded for this clonotype. The chain combines TRBV29-1 with TRBJ2-5, with TRBD1 identical over 7 bases. J gave up 5 bases and V 8 bases, and 5 bases lay outside the gene matches. The germline gives CDR1 SQVTM, CDR2 ANQGSEA. This CDR3 is 11 amino acids long. The CDR3 DNA is TGCAGCAAGAGGGACAGCGAGACCCAGTACTTC. Translated, it gives CSKRDSETQYF.

This clonotype occurred a few times. The V gene is TRBV27, the J gene TRBJ1-1, with 7 nucleotides matching TRBD1. Germline V gene data show CDR1 as MNHEY and CDR2 as SMNVEV (reference sequence). This CDR3 comprises 14 residues. V was pared by 8 bases and J by 5 bases, with 11 bases of the junction left unmatched. The CDR3: CASVFSAGGTEAFF. Here the CDR3 DNA reads TGTGCCAGCGTTTTTTCGGCAGGGGGGACTGAAGCTTTCTTT.

This clonotype appeared many times. The chain carries TRBV7-8 and TRBJ1-2, with 10 bases that match TRBD1. Looked up from germline, CDR1 is SGHVS and CDR2 is FQNEAQ. Germline trimming cut 0 bases from V and 4 bases from J; bases unmatched to any gene: 2. The CDR3 is 15 residues long. The CDR3: CASSLARTGGYGYTF. As DNA, the CDR3 is TGTGCCAGCAGCTTAGCGAGGACAGGGGGCTATGGCTACACCTTC.

The J gene is TRBJ1-1, the V gene TRBV29-1, with D possibly TRBD1 on 5 matching bases. There are 11 residues in the CDR3. The germline V gene encodes CDR1 SQVTM and CDR2 ANQGSEA. V was clipped by 6 bases and J by 10 bases, with 15 bases between them. CDR3 amino acids: CSVGTFLGAFF. CDR3 nucleotides: TGCAGCGTGGGGACTTTTTTGGGAGCTTTCTTT. The full variable domain, completed using reference TRBV29-1 and TRBJ1-1, is SAVISQKPSRDICQRGTSLTIQCQVDSQVTMMFWYRQQPGQSLTLIATANQGSEATYESGFVIDKFPISRPNLTFSTLTVSNMSPEDSSIYLCSVGTFLGAFFGQGTRLTVV.

This clonotype was detected only a few times. V usage is TRBV15 and J usage is TRBJ1-4, with D unclear. CDR1 is LNHNV, CDR2 YYDKDF, per germline (reference sequence). V gave up 0 bases and J gave up 0 bases, with 14 bases separating them. CDR3 length: 18 residues. The CDR3 DNA sequence: TGTGCCACCAGCAGAGATAGGAGACGGATTGCAACTAATGAAAAACTGTTTTTT. Residues: CATSRDRRRIATNEKLFF. The full variable domain, with the rest looked up from reference TRBV15 and TRBJ1-4, is DAMVIQNPRYQVTQFGKPVTLSCSQTLNHNVMYWYQQKSSQAPKLLFHYYDKDFNNEADTPDNFQSRRPNTSFCFLDIRSPGLGDTAMYLCATSRDRRRIATNEKLFFGSGTQLSVL.

V and J are TRBV12-3 or TRBV12-4 and TRBJ1-5; D is unclear. V gave up 7 bases and J gave up 5 bases, with 12 bases separating them. The CDR3 runs 13 residues. CDR3 residues: CASTFGGHQPQHF. CDR3 DNA sequence: TGTGCCAGCACCTTCGGCGGGCATCAGCCCCAGCATTTT.

This rearrangement joins TRBV5-1 to TRBJ2-7; D possibly corresponds to TRBD1 (6 bases). Trimming removed 4 bases at V and 1 base at J, with 15 bases between. The germline V gene has CDR1 SGHRS and CDR2 YFSETQ. This CDR3 has 15 residues. The CDR3 nucleotides read TGCGCCAGCAGCCCGACCGGGACACAATCCTACGAGCAGTACTTC. This encodes CASSPTGTQSYEQYF.

The genes are TRBV4-1 and TRBJ1-1; D uncertain. The CDR3 is 14 amino acids. Trimming took off 5 bases at V and 3 bases at J, with 13 bases between the two ends. Germline V gene lookup returns CDR1 MGHRA and CDR2 YSYEKL. The CDR3 region is CASSFLGVDTEAFF. The CDR3 nucleotides read TGCGCCAGCAGCTTTCTTGGAGTGGACACTGAAGCTTTCTTT.

This clonotype was observed a handful of times. CDR3: CASSLRDEAIGETQYF. CDR3 DNA sequence: TGCGCCAGCAGCCTACGGGACGAGGCGATCGGGGAGACCCAGTACTTC. The rearrangement links TRBV4-1 to TRBJ2-5; tentatively, D is TRBD1 or TRBD2 (5 bases each). This CDR3 has 16 amino acids. Looked up from germline, CDR1 is MGHRA and CDR2 is YSYEKL. Trimming took off 4 bases at V and 5 bases at J, with 20 bases between the two ends.

This clonotype was observed at least ten times. The J gene is TRBJ1-5, the V gene TRBV6-1; D might be TRBD1 (6 bases). The CDR3 totals 12 residues. V dropped 8 bases and J dropped 6 bases, with 11 bases sitting between them. Germline CDR1 reads MNHNS; CDR2 reads SASEGT. The CDR3 reads CASRTAGQPQHF. In nucleotides, the CDR3 is TGTGCCAGCCGGACAGCGGGTCAGCCCCAGCATTTT.

This clonotype was found many times. The chain carries TRBV28 and TRBJ2-6; D gene unclear. The CDR3 runs 17 residues. Germline CDR1 is MDHEN and CDR2 is SYDVKM. V lost 6 bases to trimming and J lost 0 bases, with 15 bases between them. CDR3 sequence reads: CASRLGGSISGANVLTF. DNA of the CDR3: TGTGCCAGCAGGTTGGGCGGAAGCATCTCTGGGGCCAACGTCCTGACTTTC.

Concerning this clonotype itself: Just one base apart from a much larger clone, this may be a read error. The chain links TRBV7-3 to TRBJ2-5; tentative D call: TRBD2 (5 bases). From germline, CDR1 is SGHTA and CDR2 FQGTGA. Trimming stripped 1 base from V and 9 bases from J, with 12 bases between. The CDR3 length is 13 residues. CDR3 protein: CASSLIGMEAQYF. The CDR3 region has the DNA TGTGCCAGCAGCTTAATAGGAATGGAGGCCCAGTACTTC. Full variable domain (missing parts from reference TRBV7-3 and TRBJ2-5): GAGVSQTPSNKVTEKGKYVELRCDPISGHTALYWYRQSLGQGPEFLIYFQGTGAADDSGLPNDRFFAVRPEGSVSTLKIQRTERGDSAVYLCASSLIGMEAQYFGPGTRLLVL.

This clonotype has a handful of counts. The chain links TRBV28 to TRBJ2-1, with D maybe TRBD2 (5 bases). V was cut by 5 bases and J by 1 base, with 12 bases left in between. The CDR3 covers 15 residues. Germline V gives CDR1 MDHEN, CDR2 SYDVKM. CDR3 sequence: CASSPEGWSYNEQFF. DNA of the CDR3: TGTGCCAGCAGTCCTGAGGGATGGTCCTACAATGAGCAGTTCTTC.

The gene calls are TRBV29-1 and TRBJ1-3; D remains ambiguous. The CDR3 totals 14 residues. Deletions cut 0 bases from V and 0 bases from J, with 6 bases between. The germline CDR1 and CDR2 sequences are SQVTM and ANQGSEA. The CDR3 sequence is CSVEEGFSGNTIYF. In DNA form, the CDR3 reads TGCAGCGTTGAAGAGGGGTTCTCTGGAAACACCATATATTTT.

This clonotype has more than one count but fewer than ten. This chain connects TRBV6-1 to TRBJ2-7, with TRBD2 as a possible D gene (5 bases). The CDR3 runs 13 residues. Germline V gene lookup returns CDR1 MNHNS and CDR2 SASEGT. Trimming took 6 bases from V and 5 from J, leaving 14 bases between them. The CDR3 here is CASSATRADEQYF. DNA of the CDR3: TGTGCCAGCAGCGCTACTAGAGCGGACGAGCAGTACTTC.

This clonotype was seen ten or more times. This rearrangement joins TRBV27 to TRBJ2-7, with 7 bases that match TRBD1. The J segment lost 5 bases and the V segment lost 0 bases, leaving 10 bases of the junction unmatched. CDR3 length equals 16 residues. From germline, CDR1 is MNHEY and CDR2 SMNVEV (reference sequence). The CDR3 DNA reads TGTGCCAGCAGTTTATCCTCCGGGCTGAGGGGGCACGAGCAGTACTTC. Translating it yields CASSLSSGLRGHEQYF.

This clonotype was observed at least ten times. This chain links TRBV28 with TRBJ2-7; no firm D call. The CDR3 extends over 12 amino acids. V was pared by 6 bases and J by 4 bases, with 10 bases between. The germline gives CDR1 MDHEN, CDR2 SYDVKM. The CDR3 region is CASSLPWYEQYF. For the CDR3, the DNA is TGTGCCAGCAGCCTCCCTTGGTACGAGCAGTACTTC.

V and J are TRBV2 and TRBJ2-7; D possibly matches TRBD1 or TRBD2 (5 bases each). Per germline, CDR1 SNHLY and CDR2 FYNNEI. The CDR3 is made up of 12 amino acids. V lost 7 bases, J lost 7 bases, and 14 bases lay in between. CDR3 DNA sequence: TGTGCCAGCATGGGGACGTCGGAAGAGCAGTACTTC. Amino acid sequence: CASMGTSEEQYF.

This chain links TRBV19 with TRBJ1-2; D unclear. CDR3 length: 14 residues. Germline assignment: CDR1 LNHDA and CDR2 SQIVND (reference sequence). V shed 6 bases and J shed 4 bases, with 15 bases lying between them. This chain's CDR3 is CASRPLDATYGYTF. The CDR3, as DNA: TGTGCCAGTAGACCTTTGGACGCGACCTATGGCTACACCTTC.

The chain couples TRBV7-9 to TRBJ2-7, with TRBD1 matching 8 bases. The CDR3 totals 16 residues. The trim removed 5 bases at V and 3 bases at J, leaving 12 bases unmatched. Germline lookup yields CDR1 SEHNR and CDR2 FQNEAQ (reference sequence). In DNA, the CDR3 is TGTGCCAGCAGCCCCGACAGGGGTCTACTACGCTACGAGCAGTACTTC. It specifies CASSPDRGLLRYEQYF.

This clonotype was seen at least ten times. The chain is built from TRBV30 and TRBJ1-2, with D unresolved. The CDR3 contains 14 residues. V was shortened by 0 bases and J by 4 bases, with 12 bases between the two germline ends. The germline gives CDR1 GTSNPN, CDR2 SVGIG (reference sequence). DNA of the CDR3: TGTGCCTGGAGTGTAGGTTCCAGGTTCTATGGCTACACCTTC. As protein: CAWSVGSRFYGYTF.

Turning to this clonotype: Sequence at one end of the junction differs from germline and may be a read error. The V call is TRBV7-2, the J call TRBJ2-5, with 8 bases aligning to TRBD2. CDR1 and CDR2 from the germline V gene are SGHTA and FQGNSA. There are 17 residues in the CDR3. The CDR3 loop is CASSLAAGAGDQQTQYF. The CDR3 nucleotides read TGTGCCAGCAGCTTAGCAGCGGGAGCGGGGGACCAACAGACCCAGTACTTC.

The rearrangement links TRBV29-1 to TRBJ2-7; D tentatively reads TRBD1 or TRBD2 (5 bases each). V was clipped by 2 bases and J by 7 bases, with 12 bases between them. The CDR3 runs to 12 residues. Germline assignment: CDR1 SQVTM and CDR2 ANQGSEA. In DNA, the CDR3 is TGCAGCGTTGAATGGCCGGGGCCAGAGCAGTACTTC. Its translation: CSVEWPGPEQYF.

The rearrangement joins TRBV15 to TRBJ1-2; 7 bases align to TRBD1. Unmatched junction bases numbered 10, after V lost 5 bases and J lost 1 base. The CDR3 is 16 amino acids. Germline V CDR1 and CDR2: LNHNV, YYDKDF (reference sequence). Here the CDR3 reads CATSASTGLGNYGYTF. As DNA, the CDR3 is TGTGCCACCAGCGCCTCGACAGGGTTGGGTAACTATGGCTACACCTTC.

This clonotype was seen at least ten times. The CDR3 ends on some other residue instead of the conserved phenylalanine or tryptophan, so this is likely a read error. No DNA is shown, since the ends of the CDR3 on it are uncertain; the CDR3 is the one TCRdb lists. V and J are TRBV5-1 and TRBJ1-1; TRBD1, the D gene given by the table, was not confirmed from the DNA. Germline-derived CDR1 and CDR2 are SGHRS and YFSETQ. The CDR3 spans 11 amino acids, including both terminal residues. This CDR3 reads CASSLEGGEGD.

To note about this clonotype: A far larger clone lies a single base away; this is likely a read error. The chain has TRBV6-2 or TRBV6-3 and TRBJ2-5; no clear D. Between the trimmed V and J ends, which lost 3 bases and 7 bases, there was a span of 9 bases. The V gene's germline CDR1 is MNHEY and CDR2 SVGEGT. The CDR3 extends over 12 amino acids. For the CDR3, the DNA is TGTGCCAGCAGTTATTCCAGAGGGACCCAGTACTTC. Amino acids: CASSYSRGTQYF.

The chain is built from TRBV7-2 and TRBJ2-5, with 11 nucleotides matching TRBD2. V trimming: 5 bases; J trimming: 9 bases; junction bases outside the gene matches: 11. The CDR3 has 15 residues. CDR1 and CDR2 from the germline V gene are SGHTA and FQGNSA. The CDR3 here is CASSPTSGRGAAQYF. CDR3 coding DNA: TGTGCCAGCAGCCCTACTAGCGGGAGAGGTGCGGCCCAGTACTTC.

Ten or more counts support this clonotype. The V gene is TRBV12-3 or TRBV12-4, the J gene TRBJ1-4; D unclear. V shed 3 bases and J shed 4 bases, with 12 bases lying between them. The CDR3 length is 15 residues. Written as DNA, the CDR3 is TGTGCCAGCAGTTTTCTCGCGGGAGATAATGAAAAACTGTTTTTT. It is translated as CASSFLAGDNEKLFF.

This clonotype was counted ten times or more. The V call is TRBV20-1, the J call TRBJ1-5; no clear D. V lost 6 bases and J lost 0, with 15 bases in between. Germline CDR1 reads DFQATT; CDR2 reads SNEGSKA (reference sequence). CDR3 length: 15 amino acids. CDR3 protein: CSADKLDYSNQPQHF. In DNA, the CDR3 is TGCAGTGCCGACAAACTCGACTATAGCAATCAGCCCCAGCATTTT.

The CDR3 region has the DNA TGTGCCAGCAGCTTTGCCTCGGACAGGGTTGGCTACACCTTC. This encodes CASSFASDRVGYTF. This chain uses TRBV7-2 with TRBJ1-2; 8 bases map to TRBD1. With V trimmed by 3 bases and J by 7 bases, 7 bases remained unmatched. The CDR3 extends over 14 amino acids. Germline V gene sequence: CDR1 SGHTA, CDR2 FQGNSA.